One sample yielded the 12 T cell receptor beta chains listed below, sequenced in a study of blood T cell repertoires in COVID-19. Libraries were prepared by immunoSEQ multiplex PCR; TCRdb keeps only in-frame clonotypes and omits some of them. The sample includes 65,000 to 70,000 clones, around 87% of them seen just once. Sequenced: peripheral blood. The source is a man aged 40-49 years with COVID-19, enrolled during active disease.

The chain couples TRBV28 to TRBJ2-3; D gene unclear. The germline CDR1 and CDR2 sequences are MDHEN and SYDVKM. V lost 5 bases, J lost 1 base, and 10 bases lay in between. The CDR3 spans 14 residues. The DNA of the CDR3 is TGTGCCAGCAGTCTTAATCTTCGCACAGATACGCAGTATTTT. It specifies CASSLNLRTDTQYF.

The DNA of the CDR3 is TGTGCCAGCAGCTTAGGGCCGCGGGACTATAATTCACCCCTCCACTTT. As protein: CASSLGPRDYNSPLHF. This chain links TRBV7-6 with TRBJ1-6; D is uncertain. The CDR3 runs to 16 residues. CDR1 is SGHVS and CDR2 is FNYEAQ in the germline V gene. V was shortened by 1 base and J by 3 bases, with 10 bases between the two germline ends. Looking up the rest from reference TRBV7-6 and TRBJ1-6 gives the full variable domain: GAGVSQSPRYKVTKRGQDVALRCDPISGHVSLYWYRQALGQGPEFLTYFNYEAQQDKSGLPNDRFSAERPEGSISTLTIQRTEQRDSAMYRCASSLGPRDYNSPLHFGNGTRLTVT.

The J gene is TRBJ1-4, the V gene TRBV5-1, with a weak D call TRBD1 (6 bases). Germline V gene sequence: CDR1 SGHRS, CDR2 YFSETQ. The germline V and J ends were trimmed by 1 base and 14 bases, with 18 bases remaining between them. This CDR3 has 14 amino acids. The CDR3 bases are TGCGCCAGCAGCTTGTGGGGCCCAGACCAGGGGCTGTTTTTT. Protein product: CASSLWGPDQGLFF.

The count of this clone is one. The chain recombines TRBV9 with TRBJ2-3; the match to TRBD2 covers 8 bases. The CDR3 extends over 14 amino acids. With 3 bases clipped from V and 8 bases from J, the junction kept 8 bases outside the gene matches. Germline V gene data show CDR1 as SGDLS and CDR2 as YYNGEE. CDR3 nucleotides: TGTGCCAGCAGCGAGCCCCCGGGGGGGGGTACGCAGTATTTT. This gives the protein CASSEPPGGGTQYF.

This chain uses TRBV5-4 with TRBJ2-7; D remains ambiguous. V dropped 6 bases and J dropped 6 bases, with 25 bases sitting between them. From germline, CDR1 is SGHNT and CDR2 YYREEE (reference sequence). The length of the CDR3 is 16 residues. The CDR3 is CASTPYNRDEQGEQYF. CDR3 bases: TGTGCCAGCACCCCTTATAACAGAGACGAGCAAGGCGAGCAGTACTTC.

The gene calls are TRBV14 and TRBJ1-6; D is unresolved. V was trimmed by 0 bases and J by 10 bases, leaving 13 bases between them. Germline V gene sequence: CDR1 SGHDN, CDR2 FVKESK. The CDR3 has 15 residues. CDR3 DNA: TGTGCCAGCAGCCAAGACGACATAAAATGGTCACCCCTCCACTTT. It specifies CASSQDDIKWSPLHF. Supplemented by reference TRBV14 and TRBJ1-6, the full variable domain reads EAGVTQFPSHSVIEKGQTVTLRCDPISGHDNLYWYRRVMGKEIKFLLHFVKESKQDESGMPNNRFLAERTGGTYSTLKVQPAELEDSGVYFCASSQDDIKWSPLHFGNGTRLTVT.

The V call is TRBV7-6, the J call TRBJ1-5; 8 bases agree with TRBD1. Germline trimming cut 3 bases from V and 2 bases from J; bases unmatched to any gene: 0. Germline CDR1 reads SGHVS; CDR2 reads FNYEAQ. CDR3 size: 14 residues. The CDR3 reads CASSLGQGNQPQHF. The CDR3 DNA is TGTGCCAGCAGCTTGGGACAGGGCAATCAGCCCCAGCATTTT.

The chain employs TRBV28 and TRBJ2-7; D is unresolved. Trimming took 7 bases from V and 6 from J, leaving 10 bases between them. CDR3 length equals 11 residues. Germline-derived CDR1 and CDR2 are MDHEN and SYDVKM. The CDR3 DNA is TGTGCCAGCAAACAATACAGCGAGCAGTACTTC. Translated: CASKQYSEQYF.

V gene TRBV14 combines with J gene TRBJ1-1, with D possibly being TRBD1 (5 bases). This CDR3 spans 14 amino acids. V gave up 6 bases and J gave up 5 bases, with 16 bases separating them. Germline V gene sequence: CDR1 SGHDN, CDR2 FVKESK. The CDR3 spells CASRPRGGWTEAFF. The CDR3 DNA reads TGTGCCAGCAGACCCCGGGGGGGATGGACTGAAGCTTTCTTT.

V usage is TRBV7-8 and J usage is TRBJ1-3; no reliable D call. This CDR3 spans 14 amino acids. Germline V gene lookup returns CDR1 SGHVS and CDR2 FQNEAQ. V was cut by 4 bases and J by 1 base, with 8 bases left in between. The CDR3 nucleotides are TGTGCCAGCAGCTCCCGAGGGTCTGGAAACACCATATATTTT. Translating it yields CASSSRGSGNTIYF.

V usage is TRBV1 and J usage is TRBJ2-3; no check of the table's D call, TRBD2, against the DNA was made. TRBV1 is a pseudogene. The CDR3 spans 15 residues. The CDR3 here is CTSSYRSESTDTQYF. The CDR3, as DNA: TGCACCAGCAGCTACCGAAGCGAATCCACAGATACGCAGTATTTT.

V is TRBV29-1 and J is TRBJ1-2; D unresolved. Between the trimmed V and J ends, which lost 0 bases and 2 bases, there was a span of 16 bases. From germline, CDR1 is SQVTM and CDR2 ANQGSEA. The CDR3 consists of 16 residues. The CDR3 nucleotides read TGCAGCGTTGAAGATCGAAGTGGGGAGGGAAACTATGGCTACACCTTC. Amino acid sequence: CSVEDRSGEGNYGYTF.